The following is a T cell receptor (beta chain) sequence with its context. One junction end disagrees with the germline gene, perhaps due to a read error. The data were obtained in a study of human T cells and chemical hapten exposure. TCRdb re-called the RACE reads through MiXCR, storing one row per CDR3 protein. In the table there are more than 250,000 distinct CDR3 sequences, about 8.1% of which are singletons. Sample time point: pre-sensitization, week 0. The treatment was: therapeutic diphenylcyclopropenone sensitization with weekly scalp DPC. CDR3 length equals 14 residues. From germline, CDR1 is ENHRY and CDR2 SYGVKD.

The source was whole blood, collected in connection with sensitization to the hapten diphenylcyclopropenone (DPC). This sequence joins TRBV10-3 and TRBJ2-1, with TRBD1 matching over 8 bases. This TCR derives from a woman aged 40-49 years with alopecia areata. Some clones in this sample may be carry-over from other donors' samples. CDR3 region: CALRSQGDDNEQFF. The CDR3 DNA follows: TGTGCCCTCAGGTCACAGGGGGATGACAATGAGCAGTTCTTC.